The T cell receptor (beta chain) under discussion was sequenced for a study of regulatory T cells in long-lasting Graves disease. Library construction for TCR beta used iRepertoire HTBI primers and Arm-PCR of CDR3 regions. MiXCR, run by TCRdb on the multiplex PCR reads, gives a single entry per CDR3 protein. The data show more than 650,000 distinct CDR3 sequences, with 25% to 35% seen just once and roughly 40% held by the top ten. V lost 5 bases, J lost 4 bases, and 2 bases stayed unmatched. Looked up from germline, CDR1 is MNHNS and CDR2 is SASEGT. The CDR3 spans 14 residues. As to this clonotype: What it binds is not known.

Study observations and caveats: Persistent disease samples used TRBV28, TRBJ1-2 and TRBJ2-5 preferentially. Newly diagnosed Graves' patients exceeded persistent ones in TCR diversity. Investigators studied peripheral blood only, not thyroid tissue.

Time point described: persistent/refractory GD, antithyroid drugs over 5 years with positive TRAb. The TCR library was prepared using RNA isolated from PBMCs. This TCR derives from a female donor with Graves disease. This sequence joins TRBV6-1 and TRBJ2-3, with 11 bases that match TRBD2. The sample was peripheral blood mononuclear cells (PBMCs), taken when the disease was refractory, from a patient treated with antithyroid drugs. The CDR3 spells CASSPGLAADTQYF. In DNA form, the CDR3 reads TGTGCCAGCAGTCCGGGACTAGCGGCAGATACGCAGTATTTT.